This T cell receptor (beta chain) was identified during a study of identical twins. Study-wide points: Low generation probability was overrepresented in out-of-frame alpha sequences shared by twins.

V lost 0 bases, J lost 4 bases, and 12 bases lay in between. The CDR3 spans 14 residues. Germline V lookup: CDR1 DFQATT, CDR2 SNEGSKA (reference sequence). This clonotype was observed a few times. The antigen remains unidentified. TCRdb reprocessed the 5' RACE reads with MiXCR, giving one entry per CDR3 protein. Of roughly 220,000 distinct CDR3 sequences listed, 6% to 7% are singletons. These data are also associated with another study on T cells expressing NK-cell markers.

The source material was CD8+ T cells sorted from blood. The chain has TRBV20-1 and TRBJ1-2; D gene uncertain. This TCR derives from a young woman in good health. The DNA of the CDR3 is TGCAGTGCTAGAGATCAAGATAACAGCTATGGCTACACCTTC. Translation: CSARDQDNSYGYTF.